This is a list of T cell receptor beta chains from one sample in a study of shared clonotypes between healthy human individuals. TCRdb's table, derived via immunoSEQ multiplex PCR, lists solely in-frame clones and lacks some. The data hold around 2,000,000 clones, with about 95% observed a single time. Sequencing was done on a sample of naive CD8+ T cells sorted from blood. The receptors originated from a man between 18 and 29 years old in good health. Both conserved end residues are part of each CDR3. Fields, in order: clone size, D gene, V gene, J gene, CDR3 DNA, CDR3 protein. D genes are given only for firm matches. Expanded clones are given a class, and other clones once, few, many or no size at all.

once	TRBD2	TRBV27	TRBJ2-1	TGTGCCAGCAGTGTAGTAGCGGGATACACTTACAATGAGCAGTTCTTC	CASSVVAGYTYNEQFF
once	-	TRBV4-1	TRBJ2-7	TGCGCCAGCAGCCTCCTCGGTAACGAGCAGTACTTC	CASSLLGNEQYF
-	-	TRBV27	TRBJ2-7	TGTGCCTCCTCCTACAGGGAAGGGTACGAGCAGTACTTC	CASSYREGYEQYF
once	TRBD1	TRBV23-1	TRBJ2-7	TGCGCCAGCAGTCAGGGGTACTCGGGGGACAGGGCCTACGAGCAGTACTTC	CASSQGYSGDRAYEQYF
-	-	TRBV15	TRBJ1-5	TGTGCCACCGGCTCCGCAAATAGCAATCAGCCCCAGCATTTT	CATGSANSNQPQHF
-	-	TRBV27	TRBJ2-2	TGTGCCAGCAGCCCGGGTTCCGGGACCGGGGAGCTGTTTTTT	CASSPGSGTGELFF
-	-	TRBV19	TRBJ1-3	TGTGCCAGTAGTACGGGGGCGCTTTCTGGAAACACCATATATTTT	CASSTGALSGNTIYF
-	TRBD1	TRBV30	TRBJ2-1	TGTGCCTGGGGGGACAGAAGCTCCTACAATGAGCAGTTCTTC	CAWGDRSSYNEQFF
-	-	TRBV7-9	TRBJ2-7	TGTGCCAGCAGCTTAACGGGGGCGCAAGACGAGCAGTACTTC	CASSLTGAQDEQYF
-	TRBD2	TRBV6-1	TRBJ2-1	TGTGCCAGCAGTGCCGGGGACGGACTAGCGGGAGTATTCCGGCGGCAGTTCTTC	CASSAGDGLAGVFRRQFF
-	-	TRBV5-4	TRBJ2-1	TGTGCCAGCAGCTTGTCTGTTTGGGGGGTGAGCTCCTACAATGAGCAGTTCTTC	CASSLSVWGVSSYNEQFF
-	-	TRBV6-5	TRBJ2-7	TGTGCCAGTAATGGGCCCTACGAGCAGTACTTC	CASNGPYEQYF
-	-	TRBV11-3	TRBJ2-3	TGTGCCAGCAGCCCGCCCAGCACAGATACGCAGTATTTT	CASSPPSTDTQYF
-	TRBD2	TRBV13	TRBJ2-7	TGTGCCAGCAGGCTCAAGGGACTAGCGGGCGAGCAGTACTTC	CASRLKGLAGEQYF
-	-	TRBV7-9	TRBJ2-6	TGTGCCAGCAGCTTAGATGGATCCTCTGGGGCCAACGTCCTGACTTTC	CASSLDGSSGANVLTF
-	TRBD1	TRBV12-5	TRBJ2-7	TGTGCTAGTGGTCCCCGGACAGGGGTCTTAACCTACGAGCAGTACTTC	CASGPRTGVLTYEQYF
-	-	TRBV2	TRBJ2-7	TGTGCCAGCAGTGTAGTCGAGCAGTACTTC	CASSVVEQYF
-	TRBD2	TRBV5-6	TRBJ2-4	TGTGCCAGCAGCTTGGCGACTAGCGGGGGCAAAAACATTCAGTACTTC	CASSLATSGGKNIQYF
-	-	TRBV28	TRBJ2-7	TGTGCCAGCAGTTTCCTTCACCGGGACGGTCCCTGCGAGCAGTACTTC	CASSFLHRDGPCEQYF
-	-	TRBV27	TRBJ2-7	TGTGCCAGCAGCCCTTATACAGGGTACGAGCAGTACTTC	CASSPYTGYEQYF
-	-	TRBV27	TRBJ1-1	TGTGCCAGCAGCCCGGGGGGAGGGAACACTGAAGCTTTCTTT	CASSPGGGNTEAFF
-	TRBD1	TRBV7-6	TRBJ2-7	TGTGCCAGCAGCTCAACGACAGGGATCGAGCAGTACTTC	CASSSTTGIEQYF
-	-	TRBV6-4	TRBJ1-5	TGTGCCAGCAGCACGACAGTCAATCAGCCCCAGCATTTT	CASSTTVNQPQHF
-	-	TRBV19	TRBJ2-7	TGTGCCAGTAGCTCCAGGGTCTCCTACGAGCAGTACTTC	CASSSRVSYEQYF
-	-	TRBV27	TRBJ2-7	TGTGCCAGCAGTTCCAGGGGTCGTTACTACGAGCAGTACTTC	CASSSRGRYYEQYF
-	-	TRBV7-9	TRBJ2-7	TGTGCCAGCAGCCCATTAGCTCACGAGCAGTACTTC	CASSPLAHEQYF
-	-	TRBV28	TRBJ1-5	TGTGCCAGCAGTTTCTTTGCGACAGGAAATCAGCCCCAGCATTTT	CASSFFATGNQPQHF
-	TRBD2	TRBV4-1	TRBJ2-2	TGCGCCAGCAGCCTCCAGACTAGCGGGGCTGGGACCGGGGAGCTGTTTTTT	CASSLQTSGAGTGELFF
-	TRBD1	TRBV15	TRBJ1-1	TGTGCCACCAGTCTAGACAGGGCTGTGGGTGAAGCTTTCTTT	CATSLDRAVGEAFF
-	TRBD1	TRBV7-2	TRBJ1-2	TGTGCCAGCAGCTTAGGAGGACAGGACTATGGCTACACCTTC	CASSLGGQDYGYTF
once	TRBD1	TRBV6-1	TRBJ1-6	TGTGCCAGCAGTGTTTGGACAGGGTATAATTCACCCCTCCACTTT	CASSVWTGYNSPLHF
-	-	TRBV7-3	TRBJ2-3	TGTGCCAGCAGCTCGACGGGGGCGGATACGCAGTATTTT	CASSSTGADTQYF
-	TRBD2	TRBV27	TRBJ2-5	TGTGCCAGCAGAATCGCGGGGGTAGGCCAAGAGACCCAGTACTTC	CASRIAGVGQETQYF
-	-	TRBV2	TRBJ2-3	TGTGCCAGCAGTGAATACGCCACAGATACGCAGTATTTT	CASSEYATDTQYF
once	TRBD1	TRBV11-2	TRBJ1-2	TGTGCCAGCAGCCCCGCCGGGACAGGGGTCTATGGCTACACCTTC	CASSPAGTGVYGYTF
-	TRBD1	TRBV7-9	TRBJ1-2	TGTGCCAGCAGCCTAATAATTTCGACAGGGGCCTATGGCTACACCTTC	CASSLIISTGAYGYTF
-	TRBD2	TRBV13	TRBJ2-1	TGTGCCAGCAGCATCGGGACTAGCGCCTACAATGAGCAGTTCTTC	CASSIGTSAYNEQFF
-	TRBD2	TRBV28	TRBJ2-5	TGTGCCAGCAGTTTAGGAGCGGGGGGGTTGGAGACCCAGTACTTC	CASSLGAGGLETQYF
-	TRBD1	TRBV6-5	TRBJ2-7	TGTGCCAGCAGTTACGGTGACAGGGCCTACGAGCAGTACTTC	CASSYGDRAYEQYF
-	-	TRBV27	TRBJ1-1	TGTGCCAGCAGTTTGGGGCAATGGACTGAAGCTTTCTTT	CASSLGQWTEAFF
-	-	TRBV27	TRBJ2-6	TGTGCCAGCAGTTTATACGCTCCCCGGACACCCCAATATATGAGGGCCAACGTCCTGACTTTC	CASSLYAPRTPQYMRANVLTF
-	TRBD1	TRBV7-9	TRBJ1-1	TGTGCCAGCAGCCGCGGGACAGCGGATGAAGCTTTCTTT	CASSRGTADEAFF
-	-	TRBV19	TRBJ1-2	TGTGCCAGTAGTATAGGGGCAGCCAACTATGGCTACACCTTC	CASSIGAANYGYTF
-	TRBD2	TRBV7-9	TRBJ2-1	TGTGCCAGCAGCTTTAGCGGGACTAACAATGAGCAGTTCTTC	CASSFSGTNNEQFF
-	TRBD1	TRBV27	TRBJ1-5	TGTGCCAGCAGTCCAGGCTCGGGACAGGGCCGCAATCAGCCCCAGCATTTT	CASSPGSGQGRNQPQHF
-	-	TRBV19	TRBJ2-7	TGTGCCAGTAGTATAGTACCGGACTCCTACGAGCAGTACTTC	CASSIVPDSYEQYF
-	TRBD2	TRBV27	TRBJ2-1	TGTGCCAGCAGTGACGGACTAGCGGGCTACAATGAGCAGTTCTTC	CASSDGLAGYNEQFF
-	-	TRBV27	TRBJ1-5	TGTGCCAGCAGTTTAGGAGGGGCCGGCAATCAGCCCCAGCATTTT	CASSLGGAGNQPQHF
-	TRBD1	TRBV7-9	TRBJ2-7	TGTGCCAGCAGCTTAGCCTGGACAGGCGAAAACTACGAGCAGTACTTC	CASSLAWTGENYEQYF
-	-	TRBV6-6	TRBJ2-7	TGTGCCAGCAGCCAGCAGAGCAGCTCCTACGAGCAGTACTTC	CASSQQSSSYEQYF
-	-	TRBV4-1	TRBJ1-2	TGCGCCAGCAGCCAAGAAACAGGGCCAGGCTATGGCTACACCTTC	CASSQETGPGYGYTF
-	TRBD2	TRBV9	TRBJ2-1	TGTGCCAGCAGCGATGGGACTAGCGTTATGGATGAGCAGTTCTTC	CASSDGTSVMDEQFF
-	TRBD2	TRBV14	TRBJ2-5	TGTGCCAGCAGCCATGGGACTAGCGGCCCCCAAGAGACCCAGTACTTC	CASSHGTSGPQETQYF
-	-	TRBV2	TRBJ2-3	TGTGCCAGCCCGGCCCCTACTAGCACAGATACGCAGTATTTT	CASPAPTSTDTQYF
-	-	TRBV7-8	TRBJ2-7	TGTGCCAGCAGCTTACGGGCAGCGGCTCGGGAGCAGTACTTC	CASSLRAAAREQYF